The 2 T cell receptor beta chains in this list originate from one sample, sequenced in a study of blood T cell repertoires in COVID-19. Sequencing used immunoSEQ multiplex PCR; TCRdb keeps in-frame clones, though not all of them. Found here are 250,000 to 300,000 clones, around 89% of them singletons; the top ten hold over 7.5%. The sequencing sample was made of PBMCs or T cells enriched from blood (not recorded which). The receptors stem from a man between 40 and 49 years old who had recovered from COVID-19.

The CDR3 DNA reads TGCGCCAGCAGCTTGGCTACTGGGGCCAACGTCCTGACTTTC. It translates to CASSLATGANVLTF. The rearrangement joins TRBV5-1 to TRBJ2-6; D is unclear. Germline-derived CDR1 and CDR2 are SGHRS and YFSETQ. This CDR3 has 14 amino acids. V was pared by 0 bases and J by 2 bases, with 3 bases between.

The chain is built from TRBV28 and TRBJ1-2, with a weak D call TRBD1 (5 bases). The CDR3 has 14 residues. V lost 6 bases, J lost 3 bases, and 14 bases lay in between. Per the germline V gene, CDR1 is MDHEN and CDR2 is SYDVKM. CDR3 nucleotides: TGTGCCAGCAGCCCCTATCAGGGTGACTATGGCTACACCTTC. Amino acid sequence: CASSPYQGDYGYTF.